This TCR beta chain stems from a study of CD8+CD57+ T cells in acquired aplastic anemia. Study background: DNA recovered from sorted CD4+ and CD8+ cells had a mean of around 3.2 ug. Findings and limits, study-wide: Significant differences in CD8+ Simpson's diversity were not observed between patients and controls.

Individuals selected for sequencing had exhibited CD8+CD57+ cell expansion on flow cytometry. In its sample, this clonotype was seen many times. Its antigen is currently unknown. Genomic DNA constituted the template upon which TCR beta VDJ and CDR3 profiling was performed. One entry per CDR3 protein, called by TCRdb with MiXCR from the reads. The repertoire holds tens of thousands of distinct CDR3 sequences, with 63% as singletons. The sequencing sample was made of sorted CD4+, CD8+, or CD8+CD57+ T cells (not recorded which) from PBMCs. The receptor's source is a human donor with aplastic anemia.

The CDR3 loop reads CASQGADEQYF. CDR3 coding DNA: TGTGCCAGCCAGGGGGCGGACGAGCAGTACTTC. This chain links TRBV28 with TRBJ2-7; TRBD1 aligns across 8 bases. Germline V lookup: CDR1 MDHEN, CDR2 SYDVKM. The CDR3 covers 11 residues. V trimming: 8 bases; J trimming: 5 bases; junction bases outside the gene matches: 2.